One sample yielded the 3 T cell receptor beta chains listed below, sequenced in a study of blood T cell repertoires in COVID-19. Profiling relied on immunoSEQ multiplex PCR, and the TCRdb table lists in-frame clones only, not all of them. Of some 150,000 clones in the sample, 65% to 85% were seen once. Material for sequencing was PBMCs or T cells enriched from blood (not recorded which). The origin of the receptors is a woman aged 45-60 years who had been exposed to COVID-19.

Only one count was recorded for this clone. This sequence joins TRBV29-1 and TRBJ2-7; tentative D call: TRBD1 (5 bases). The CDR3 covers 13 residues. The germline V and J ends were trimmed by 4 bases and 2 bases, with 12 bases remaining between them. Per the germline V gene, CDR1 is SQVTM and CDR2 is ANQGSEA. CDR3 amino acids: CSVGSTVPYEQYF. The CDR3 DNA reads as TGCAGCGTTGGCTCGACAGTTCCCTACGAGCAGTACTTC.

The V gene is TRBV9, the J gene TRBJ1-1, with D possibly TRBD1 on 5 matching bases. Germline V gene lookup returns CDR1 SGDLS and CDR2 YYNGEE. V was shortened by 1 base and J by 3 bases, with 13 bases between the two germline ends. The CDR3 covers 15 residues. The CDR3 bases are TGTGCCAGCAGCGTATTAGCCACACAGGACACTGAAGCTTTCTTT. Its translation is CASSVLATQDTEAFF.

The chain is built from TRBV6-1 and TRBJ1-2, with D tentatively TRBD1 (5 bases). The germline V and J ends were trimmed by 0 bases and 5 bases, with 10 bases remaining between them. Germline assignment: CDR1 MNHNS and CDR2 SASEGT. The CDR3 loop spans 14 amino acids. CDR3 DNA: TGTGCCAGCAGTGAAGCGGTAGACAGTTATGGCTACACCTTC. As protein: CASSEAVDSYGYTF.